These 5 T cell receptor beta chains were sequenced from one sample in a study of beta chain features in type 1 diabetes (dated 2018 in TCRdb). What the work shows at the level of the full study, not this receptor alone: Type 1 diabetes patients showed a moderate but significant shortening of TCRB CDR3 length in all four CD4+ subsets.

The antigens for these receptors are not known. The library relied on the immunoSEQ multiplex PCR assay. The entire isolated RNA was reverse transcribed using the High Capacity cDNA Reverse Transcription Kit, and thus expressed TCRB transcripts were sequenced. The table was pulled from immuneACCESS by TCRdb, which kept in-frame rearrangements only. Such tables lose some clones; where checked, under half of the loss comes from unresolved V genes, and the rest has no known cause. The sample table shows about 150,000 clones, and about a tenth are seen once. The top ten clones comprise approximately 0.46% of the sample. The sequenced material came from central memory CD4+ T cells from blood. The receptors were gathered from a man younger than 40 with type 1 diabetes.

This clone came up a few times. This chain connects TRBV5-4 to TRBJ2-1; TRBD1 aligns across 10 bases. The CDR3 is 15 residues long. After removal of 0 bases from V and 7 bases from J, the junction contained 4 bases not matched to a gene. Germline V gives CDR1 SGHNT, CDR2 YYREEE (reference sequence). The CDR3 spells CASSLDGTGVNEQFF. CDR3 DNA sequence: TGTGCCAGCAGCTTGGACGGGACAGGGGTGAATGAGCAGTTCTTC.

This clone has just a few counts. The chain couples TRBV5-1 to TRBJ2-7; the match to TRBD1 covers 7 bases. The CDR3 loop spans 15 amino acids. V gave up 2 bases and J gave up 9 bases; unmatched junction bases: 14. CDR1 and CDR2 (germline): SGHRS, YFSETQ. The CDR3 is CASSLRTGHDSGQYF. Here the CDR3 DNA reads TGCGCCAGCAGCTTACGGACAGGCCACGACTCAGGGCAGTACTTC.

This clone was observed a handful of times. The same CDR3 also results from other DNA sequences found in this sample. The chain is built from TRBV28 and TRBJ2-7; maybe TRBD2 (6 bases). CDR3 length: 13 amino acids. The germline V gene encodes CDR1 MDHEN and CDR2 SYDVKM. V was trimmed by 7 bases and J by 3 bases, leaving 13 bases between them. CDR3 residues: CASTGDSRYEQYF. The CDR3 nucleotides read TGTGCCAGCACGGGAGACAGTCGCTACGAGCAGTACTTC.

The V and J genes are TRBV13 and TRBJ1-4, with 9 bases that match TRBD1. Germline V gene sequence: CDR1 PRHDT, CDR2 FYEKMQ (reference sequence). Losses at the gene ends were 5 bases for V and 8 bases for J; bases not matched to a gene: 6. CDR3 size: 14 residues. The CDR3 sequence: CASSPGDRAEKLFF. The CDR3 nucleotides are TGTGCCAGCAGCCCTGGGGACAGGGCGGAAAAACTGTTTTTT. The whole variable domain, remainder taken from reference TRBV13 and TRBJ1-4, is AAGVIQSPRHLIKEKRETATLKCYPIPRHDTVYWYQQGPGQDPQFLISFYEKMQSDKGSIPDRFSAQQFSDYHSELNMSSLELGDSALYFCASSPGDRAEKLFFGSGTQLSVL.

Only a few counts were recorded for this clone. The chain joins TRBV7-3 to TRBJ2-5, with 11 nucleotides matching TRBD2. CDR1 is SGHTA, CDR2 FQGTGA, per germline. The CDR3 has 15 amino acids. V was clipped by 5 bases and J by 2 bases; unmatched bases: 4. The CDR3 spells CASSPGTSGQETQYF. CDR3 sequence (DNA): TGTGCCAGCAGCCCAGGGACTAGCGGTCAAGAGACCCAGTACTTC.